The 31 T cell receptor beta chains in this list originate from one sample, sequenced in a study of T cell responses to AZD1222 COVID-19 vaccine. Profiling relied on immunoSEQ multiplex PCR, and the TCRdb table lists in-frame clones only, not all of them. This table holds around 110,000 clones, around 94% found once. The sample here was peripheral blood, taken on day 0 of AZD1222 vaccination. The receptors originated from an adult in good health.

V gene TRBV9 combines with J gene TRBJ1-3, with unresolved D. The germline V gene has CDR1 SGDLS and CDR2 YYNGEE. Trimming stripped 4 bases from V and 4 bases from J, with 15 bases between. The CDR3 has 15 amino acids. The CDR3 here is CASSPHSEAGNTIYF. The CDR3 DNA reads as TGTGCCAGCAGCCCACATTCTGAGGCAGGAAACACCATATATTTT.

The chain recombines TRBV11-3 with TRBJ2-1; D unresolved. Germline CDR1 is SGHNT and CDR2 is YENEEA. CDR3 length: 13 amino acids. V was shortened by 2 bases and J by 7 bases, with 9 bases between the two germline ends. CDR3 residues: CASSLPYRNEQFF. The CDR3 nucleotides read TGTGCCAGCAGCTTACCATATAGGAATGAGCAGTTCTTC.

The chain couples TRBV20-1 to TRBJ2-7; 8 bases align to TRBD2. CDR3 length equals 11 residues. Germline V gives CDR1 DFQATT, CDR2 SNEGSKA (reference sequence). J lost 6 bases, V lost 5 bases, and 3 bases had no gene match. The CDR3 loop is CSAGTRGEQYF. CDR3 nucleotide sequence: TGCAGTGCTGGGACTAGGGGCGAGCAGTACTTC.

CDR3 protein: CASGLAPSGLNNEQFF. The DNA for the CDR3 is TGTGCTAGTGGTTTGGCCCCTAGCGGATTAAACAATGAGCAGTTCTTC. The V call is TRBV12-5, the J call TRBJ2-1; 7 bases map to TRBD2. The CDR3 extends over 16 amino acids. Germline V CDR1 and CDR2: LGHNT, FRNRAP. With V trimmed by 1 base and J by 5 bases, 8 bases remained unmatched.

The CDR3 coding sequence is TGTGCCAGCAGCGTCGGACTCTCCGGGGAGCTGTTTTTT. Translating gives CASSVGLSGELFF. The rearrangement joins TRBV11-2 to TRBJ2-2; D possibly corresponds to TRBD2 (5 bases). The CDR3 length is 13 residues. Deletions cut 5 bases from V and 6 bases from J, with 10 bases between. Germline V gene lookup returns CDR1 SGHAT and CDR2 FQNNGV.

The sample holds one count of this clone. The gene calls are TRBV12-5 and TRBJ1-5, with no clear D. CDR1 is LGHNT, CDR2 FRNRAP, per germline. The V end was cut by 5 bases, the J end by 9 bases, with 11 bases between. This CDR3 region has 12 residues. This chain's CDR3 is CASGREVGPQHF. The CDR3, as DNA: TGTGCTAGTGGTCGAGAGGTAGGGCCCCAGCATTTT.

V gene TRBV7-2 combines with J gene TRBJ1-5; tentative D call: TRBD1 (5 bases). The CDR3 extends over 14 amino acids. Germline V lookup: CDR1 SGHTA, CDR2 FQGNSA. The V and J ends lost 2 bases and 3 bases respectively, with 8 bases between them. The CDR3 region has the DNA TGTGCCAGCAGCTTACAGGGTTCCAATCAGCCCCAGCATTTT. Its translation: CASSLQGSNQPQHF.

V is TRBV6-5 and J is TRBJ2-3, with D perhaps TRBD1 (6 bases). Germline V gene sequence: CDR1 MNHEY, CDR2 SVGAGI. The CDR3 totals 14 residues. Trimming removed 6 bases from V and 2 bases from J, with 12 bases in between. CDR3 sequence (DNA): TGTGCCAGCAGGCCGACAGGACTCACAGATACGCAGTATTTT. Residues: CASRPTGLTDTQYF.

The rearrangement joins TRBV5-4 to TRBJ2-3, with D perhaps being TRBD1 or TRBD2 (5 bases each). CDR3 size: 15 residues. V gave up 4 bases and J gave up 3 bases, with 15 bases separating them. Germline CDR1 is SGHNT and CDR2 is YYREEE (reference sequence). The CDR3 DNA follows: TGTGCCAGCAGCGCCAGGGAGAGGAGAACAGATACGCAGTATTTT. Translating gives CASSARERRTDTQYF. Supplemented by reference TRBV5-4 and TRBJ2-3, the full variable domain reads ETGVTQSPTHLIKTRGQQVTLRCSSQSGHNTVSWYQQALGQGPQFIFQYYREEENGRGNFPPRFSGLQFPNYSSELNVNALELDDSALYLCASSARERRTDTQYFGPGTRLTVL.

The chain couples TRBV29-1 to TRBJ2-1; 10 bases are a match to TRBD2. Looked up from germline, CDR1 is SQVTM and CDR2 is ANQGSEA. The CDR3 contains 12 residues. Trimming took 8 bases from V and 7 from J; bases not matched to a gene: 5. The CDR3 DNA sequence: TGCAGCAGCGGGAGGGCTGGAAATGAGCAGTTCTTC. This translates into CSSGRAGNEQFF.

This chain joins TRBV7-2 and TRBJ1-2; D gene uncertain. The CDR3 is 12 residues long. Trimming left V 8 bases short and J 3 bases short, with 10 bases between. The germline gives CDR1 SGHTA, CDR2 FQGNSA. The CDR3 protein is CASGLLYYGYTF. The CDR3 nucleotides are TGTGCCAGCGGCCTACTCTACTATGGCTACACCTTC.

The chain has TRBV5-6 and TRBJ2-7; TRBD1 matches 7 bases. V shed 3 bases, J shed 9 bases, and the junction held 12 bases outside the gene matches. This CDR3 has 14 amino acids. The germline V gene has CDR1 SGHDT and CDR2 YYEEEE. The CDR3 DNA reads as TGTGCCAGCAGCTCAGTTAACAGGGGCCTAGGGCAGTACTTC. This codes for CASSSVNRGLGQYF.

This chain uses TRBV28 with TRBJ1-2; tentative D call: TRBD1 (5 bases). The CDR3 consists of 13 residues. Trimming shortened V by 10 bases and J by 1 base, and 13 bases separated the two germline ends. The germline V gene has CDR1 MDHEN and CDR2 SYDVKM. The CDR3 region has the DNA TGTGCCATCCGCTCCAGGGTTAACTATGGCTACACCTTC. It codes for CAIRSRVNYGYTF.

V gene TRBV10-3 combines with J gene TRBJ1-6; TRBD1 aligns across 7 bases. Germline V gene lookup returns CDR1 ENHRY and CDR2 SYGVKD. V shed 6 bases, J shed 9 bases, and the junction held 11 bases outside the gene matches. The CDR3 covers 15 residues. CDR3 nucleotide sequence: TGTGCCATCAGGGGCGACAGGGACAACGGTTCACCCCTCCACTTT. This gives the protein CAIRGDRDNGSPLHF.

This chain uses TRBV4-1 with TRBJ2-7; 9 positions match TRBD1. CDR3 length: 15 residues. The germline CDR1 and CDR2 sequences are MGHRA and YSYEKL. V trimming: 6 bases; J trimming: 7 bases; junction bases outside the gene matches: 13. CDR3 amino acids: CASSLGPDRGGEQYF. The CDR3 bases are TGCGCCAGCAGTCTCGGTCCGGACAGGGGCGGAGAGCAGTACTTC.

This chain connects TRBV30 to TRBJ1-1, with D tentatively TRBD1 (5 bases). Trimming cost V 3 bases and J 5 bases, with 13 bases left between them. CDR1 and CDR2 from the germline V gene are GTSNPN and SVGIG (reference sequence). The CDR3 has 13 residues. The CDR3 sequence is CAWRPRGGTEAFF. The CDR3 region has the DNA TGTGCCTGGAGGCCGAGGGGAGGGACTGAAGCTTTCTTT.

The chain has TRBV24-1 and TRBJ2-2; D unresolved. Between the trimmed V and J ends, which lost 9 bases and 6 bases, there was a span of 7 bases. This CDR3 region has 11 residues. Germline CDR1 KGHDR, CDR2 SFDVKD. CDR3 region: CATGVAGELFF. The CDR3 bases are TGTGCCACCGGGGTCGCCGGGGAGCTGTTTTTT.

This rearrangement joins TRBV7-9 to TRBJ1-2; D is unclear. Germline CDR1 and CDR2: SEHNR and FQNEAQ (reference sequence). V lost 7 bases and J lost 2, with 17 bases in between. The length of the CDR3 is 15 residues. CDR3 loop: CASTQGGRSNYGYTF. DNA for the CDR3: TGTGCCAGCACCCAAGGCGGCAGGTCGAACTATGGCTACACCTTC.

J is TRBJ1-1 and V is TRBV5-5; D might be TRBD1 (5 bases). The CDR3 is made up of 14 amino acids. The germline V and J ends were trimmed by 4 bases and 1 base, with 11 bases remaining between them. The germline gives CDR1 SGHKS, CDR2 YYEKEE (reference sequence). CDR3 sequence (DNA): TGTGCCAGCAGCCCCGGGACCGCGAACACTGAAGCTTTCTTT. Encoded protein: CASSPGTANTEAFF.

The chain is built from TRBV27 and TRBJ2-7; 9 bases align to TRBD2. J was trimmed by 4 bases and V by 5 bases; bases with no gene match: 6. This CDR3 spans 14 amino acids. CDR1 is MNHEY and CDR2 is SMNVEV in the germline V gene (reference sequence). The CDR3 DNA sequence: TGTGCCAGCAGTCCCGGGACTAGCTGGTACGAGCAGTACTTC. Its translation: CASSPGTSWYEQYF.

The chain combines TRBV29-1 with TRBJ2-7, with D perhaps given as TRBD1 or TRBD2 (5 bases each). CDR1 and CDR2 from the germline V gene are SQVTM and ANQGSEA. The CDR3 sequence is 13 residues long. V was shortened by 7 bases and J by 9 bases, with 22 bases between the two germline ends. In DNA form, the CDR3 reads TGCAGCGCCCCAGCTGAGGGGAACCTTGGGCAGTACTTC. Protein: CSAPAEGNLGQYF.

Of note for this clone: At one boundary the junction diverges from the germline segment, which might be a read error. The gene calls are TRBV7-7 and TRBJ2-3; 15 bases are a match to TRBD2. The CDR3 covers 17 residues. Germline V gene data show CDR1 as SSHAT and CDR2 as FNYEAQ (reference sequence). The CDR3 sequence is CASSPTGLAGGTDTQYF. In DNA form, the CDR3 reads TGTGCTAGCAGCCCGACGGGACTAGCGGGAGGAACAGATACGCAGTATTTT.

The chain joins TRBV9 to TRBJ2-2; tentatively, D is TRBD2 (6 bases). The CDR3 has 14 residues. Between the trimmed V and J ends, which lost 2 bases and 5 bases, there was a span of 10 bases. The V gene's germline CDR1 is SGDLS and CDR2 YYNGEE. Here the CDR3 DNA reads TGTGCCAGCAGCGTCACGGGGGAGACCGGGGAGCTGTTTTTT. It translates to CASSVTGETGELFF.

V and J are TRBV30 and TRBJ1-6, with D unclear. V lost 1 base, J lost 7 bases, and 5 bases lay in between. The CDR3 contains 12 residues. Germline V gene sequence: CDR1 GTSNPN, CDR2 SVGIG (reference sequence). The CDR3 loop reads CAWSGGNSPLHF. CDR3 nucleotide sequence: TGTGCCTGGAGTGGTGGGAATTCACCCCTCCACTTT.

The rearrangement uses TRBV6-2 or TRBV6-3 and TRBJ2-7; D may be TRBD1 (5 bases). V was pared by 3 bases and J by 4 bases, with 13 bases between. The CDR3 is 14 amino acids. CDR1 is MNHEY and CDR2 is SVGEGT in the germline V gene. In DNA form, the CDR3 reads TGTGCCAGCAGTTATTTTGGGCAGGGTTACGAGCAGTACTTC. The encoded protein is CASSYFGQGYEQYF.

This chain uses TRBV24-1 with TRBJ1-1, with 7 bases matching TRBD1. The CDR3 has 15 amino acids. Germline CDR1 reads KGHDR; CDR2 reads SFDVKD. V shed 2 bases, J shed 2 bases, and the junction held 4 bases outside the gene matches. In nucleotides, the CDR3 is TGTGCCACCAGTGATTCTGGAGGGGGCAACACTGAAGCTTTCTTT. Translation gives CATSDSGGGNTEAFF.

This chain joins TRBV19 and TRBJ2-2, with D maybe TRBD2 (5 bases). Germline assignment: CDR1 LNHDA and CDR2 SQIVND (reference sequence). V was cut by 8 bases and J by 5 bases, with 9 bases left in between. The CDR3 runs to 12 residues. The CDR3 sequence: CASDPGTGELFF. CDR3 DNA: TGTGCCAGTGACCCGGGGACCGGGGAGCTGTTTTTT.

This rearrangement joins TRBV27 to TRBJ1-1; D might be TRBD1 (5 bases). The CDR3 consists of 15 residues. Trimming cost V 2 bases and J 6 bases, with 16 bases left between them. Germline-derived CDR1 and CDR2 are MNHEY and SMNVEV (reference sequence). CDR3 in DNA: TGTGCCAGCAGTTTACAACTTGGGGGGTGGTCTGAAGCTTTCTTT. This translates into CASSLQLGGWSEAFF.

The J gene is TRBJ2-2, the V gene TRBV18; the match to TRBD1 covers 10 bases. The V segment lost 6 bases and the J segment 7 bases; nucleotides outside the gene matches: 8. The germline V gene has CDR1 KGHSH and CDR2 LQKENI. The CDR3 has 15 amino acids. The CDR3 coding sequence is TGTGCCAGCTCCCCCGGGACAGGGGCCGTCGGGGAGCTGTTTTTT. Translating gives CASSPGTGAVGELFF.

This rearrangement joins TRBV15 to TRBJ2-5; D gene uncertain. The CDR3 has 12 residues. V was clipped by 0 bases and J by 5 bases, with 4 bases between them. Germline CDR1 reads LNHNV; CDR2 reads YYDKDF (reference sequence). The CDR3 DNA sequence: TGTGCCACCAGCAGAGATCGGGAGACCCAGTACTTC. It is translated as CATSRDRETQYF. Supplemented by reference TRBV15 and TRBJ2-5, the full variable domain reads DAMVIQNPRYQVTQFGKPVTLSCSQTLNHNVMYWYQQKSSQAPKLLFHYYDKDFNNEADTPDNFQSRRPNTSFCFLDIRSPGLGDTAMYLCATSRDRETQYFGPGTRLLVL.

The rearrangement uses TRBV27 and TRBJ1-4; TRBD1 agrees at 7 bases. The CDR3 length is 14 residues. Per germline, CDR1 MNHEY and CDR2 SMNVEV (reference sequence). J lost 5 bases, V lost 4 bases, and 4 bases had no gene match. CDR3 DNA: TGTGCCAGCAGTTCCTCAGGGGGGAATGAAAAACTGTTTTTT. It specifies CASSSSGGNEKLFF.